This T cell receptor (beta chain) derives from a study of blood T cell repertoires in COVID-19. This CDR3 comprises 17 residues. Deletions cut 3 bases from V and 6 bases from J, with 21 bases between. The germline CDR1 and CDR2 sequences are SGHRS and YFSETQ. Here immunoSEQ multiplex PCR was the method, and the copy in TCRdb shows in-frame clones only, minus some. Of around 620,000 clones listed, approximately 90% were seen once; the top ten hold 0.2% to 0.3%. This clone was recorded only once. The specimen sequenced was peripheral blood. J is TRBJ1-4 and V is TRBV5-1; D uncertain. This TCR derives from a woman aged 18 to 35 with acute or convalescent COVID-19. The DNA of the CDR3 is TGCGCCAGCAGCTCAATAGGAGGGAAGGAAGGTGATGAAAAACTGTTTTTT. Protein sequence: CASSSIGGKEGDEKLFF.